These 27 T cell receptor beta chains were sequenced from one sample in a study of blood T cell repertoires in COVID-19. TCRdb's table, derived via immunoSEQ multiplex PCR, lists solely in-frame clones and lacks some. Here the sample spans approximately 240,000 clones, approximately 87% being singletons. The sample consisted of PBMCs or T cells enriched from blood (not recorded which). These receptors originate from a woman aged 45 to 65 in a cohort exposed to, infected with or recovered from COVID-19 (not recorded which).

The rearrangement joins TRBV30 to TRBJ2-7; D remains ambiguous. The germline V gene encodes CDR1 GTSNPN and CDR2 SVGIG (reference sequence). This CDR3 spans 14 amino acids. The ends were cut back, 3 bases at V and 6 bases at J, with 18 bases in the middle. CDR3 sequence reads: CAWRRVVGMGEQYF. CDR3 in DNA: TGTGCCTGGAGACGGGTGGTCGGAATGGGCGAGCAGTACTTC.

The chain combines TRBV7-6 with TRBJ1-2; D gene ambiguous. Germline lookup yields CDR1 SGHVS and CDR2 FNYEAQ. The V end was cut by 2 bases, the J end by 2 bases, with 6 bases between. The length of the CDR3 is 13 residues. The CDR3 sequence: CASSLNKNYGYTF. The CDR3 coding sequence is TGTGCCAGCAGCTTAAACAAAAACTATGGCTACACCTTC.

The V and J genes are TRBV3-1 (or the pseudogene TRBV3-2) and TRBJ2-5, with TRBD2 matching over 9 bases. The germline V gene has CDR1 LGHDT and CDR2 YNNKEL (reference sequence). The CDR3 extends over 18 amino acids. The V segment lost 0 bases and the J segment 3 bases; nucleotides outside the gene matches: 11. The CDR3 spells CASSQDRGSGGRKETQYF. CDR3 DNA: TGTGCCAGCAGCCAAGATCGGGGTAGCGGGGGACGTAAAGAGACCCAGTACTTC.

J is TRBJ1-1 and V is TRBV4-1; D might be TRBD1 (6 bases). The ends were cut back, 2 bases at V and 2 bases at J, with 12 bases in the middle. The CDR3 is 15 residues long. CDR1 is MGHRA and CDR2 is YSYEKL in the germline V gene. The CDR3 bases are TGCGCCAGCAGCCAACATGAACAGGGAAACACTGAAGCTTTCTTT. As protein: CASSQHEQGNTEAFF.

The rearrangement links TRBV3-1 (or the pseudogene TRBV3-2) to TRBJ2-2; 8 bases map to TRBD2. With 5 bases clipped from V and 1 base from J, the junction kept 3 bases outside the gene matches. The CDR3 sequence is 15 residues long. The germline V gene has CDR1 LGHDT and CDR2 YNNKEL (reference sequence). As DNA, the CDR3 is TGTGCCAGCAGCGTACTAGCGGTGAACACCGGGGAGCTGTTTTTT. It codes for CASSVLAVNTGELFF.

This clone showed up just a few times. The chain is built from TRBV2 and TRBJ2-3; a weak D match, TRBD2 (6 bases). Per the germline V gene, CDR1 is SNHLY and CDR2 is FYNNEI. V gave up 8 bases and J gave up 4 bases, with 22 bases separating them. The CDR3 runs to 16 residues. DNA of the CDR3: TGTGCCAGCTCTAGCAAGGCGGGTGCGGGGTCAGATACGCAGTATTTT. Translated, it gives CASSSKAGAGSDTQYF.

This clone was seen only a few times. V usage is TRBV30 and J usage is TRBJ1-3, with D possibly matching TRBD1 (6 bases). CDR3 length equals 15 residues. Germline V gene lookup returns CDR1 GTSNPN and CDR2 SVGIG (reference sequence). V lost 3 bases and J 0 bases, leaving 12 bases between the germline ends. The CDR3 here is CAWRIRTVSGNTIYF. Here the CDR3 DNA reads TGTGCCTGGAGGATAAGGACAGTCTCTGGAAACACCATATATTTT.

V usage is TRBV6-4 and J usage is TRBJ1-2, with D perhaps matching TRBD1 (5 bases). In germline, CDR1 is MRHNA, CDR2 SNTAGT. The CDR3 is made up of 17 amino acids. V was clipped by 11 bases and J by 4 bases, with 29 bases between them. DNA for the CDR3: TGTGCCGTCAAAGGGGCAGGGCGAAAGGTCGGTGGCTATGGCTACACCTTC. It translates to CAVKGAGRKVGGYGYTF.

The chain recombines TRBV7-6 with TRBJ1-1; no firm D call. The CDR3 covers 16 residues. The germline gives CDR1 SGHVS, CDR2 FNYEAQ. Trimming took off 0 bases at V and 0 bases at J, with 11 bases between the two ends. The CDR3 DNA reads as TGTGCCAGCAGCTTAGCGTCGGGAATCATGAACACTGAAGCTTTCTTT. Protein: CASSLASGIMNTEAFF.

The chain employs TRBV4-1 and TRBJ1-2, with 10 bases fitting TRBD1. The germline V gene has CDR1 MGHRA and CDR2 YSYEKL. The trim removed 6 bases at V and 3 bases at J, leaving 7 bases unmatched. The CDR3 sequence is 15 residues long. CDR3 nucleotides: TGCGCCAGCAGTCGGTTGGACAGGGGGGACTATGGCTACACCTTC. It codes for CASSRLDRGDYGYTF.

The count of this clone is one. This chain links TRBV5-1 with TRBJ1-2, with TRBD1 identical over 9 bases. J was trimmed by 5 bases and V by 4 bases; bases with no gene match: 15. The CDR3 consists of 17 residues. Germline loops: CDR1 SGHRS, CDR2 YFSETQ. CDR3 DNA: TGCGCCAGCAGCCTGGAACCGGGACAGGGTAATTTTTATGGCTACACCTTC. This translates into CASSLEPGQGNFYGYTF.

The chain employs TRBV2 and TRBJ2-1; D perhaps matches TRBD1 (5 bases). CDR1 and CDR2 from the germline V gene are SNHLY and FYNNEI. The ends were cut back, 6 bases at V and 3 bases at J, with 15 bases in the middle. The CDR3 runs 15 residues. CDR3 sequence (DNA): TGTGCCAGCAGGAAAACCGACAGTAGCTACAATGAGCAGTTCTTC. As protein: CASRKTDSSYNEQFF.

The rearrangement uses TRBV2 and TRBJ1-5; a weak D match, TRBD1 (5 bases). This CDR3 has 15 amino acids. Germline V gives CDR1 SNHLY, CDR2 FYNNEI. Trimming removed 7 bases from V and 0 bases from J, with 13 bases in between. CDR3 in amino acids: CASTGGADSNQPQHF. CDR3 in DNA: TGTGCCAGCACTGGAGGGGCAGATAGCAATCAGCCCCAGCATTTT.

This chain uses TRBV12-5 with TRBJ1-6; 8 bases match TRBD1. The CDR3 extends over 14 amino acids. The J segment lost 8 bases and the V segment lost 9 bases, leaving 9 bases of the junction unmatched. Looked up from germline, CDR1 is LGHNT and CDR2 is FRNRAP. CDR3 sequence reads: CASASGGPDSPLHF. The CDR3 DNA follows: TGTGCTAGCGCCTCAGGGGGCCCCGATTCACCCCTCCACTTT. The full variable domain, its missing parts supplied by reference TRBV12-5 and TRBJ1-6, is DARVTQTPRHKVTEMGQEVTMRCQPILGHNTVFWYRQTMMQGLELLAYFRNRAPLDDSGMPKDRFSAEMPDATLATLKIQPSEPRDSAVYFCASASGGPDSPLHFGNGTRLTVT.

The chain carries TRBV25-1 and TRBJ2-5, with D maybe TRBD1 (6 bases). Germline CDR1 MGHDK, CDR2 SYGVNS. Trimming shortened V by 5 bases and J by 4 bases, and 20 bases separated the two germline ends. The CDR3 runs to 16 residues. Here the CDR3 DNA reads TGTGCCAGCAGTTCTTTGGGACATTTTACAGGAGAGACCCAGTACTTC. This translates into CASSSLGHFTGETQYF.

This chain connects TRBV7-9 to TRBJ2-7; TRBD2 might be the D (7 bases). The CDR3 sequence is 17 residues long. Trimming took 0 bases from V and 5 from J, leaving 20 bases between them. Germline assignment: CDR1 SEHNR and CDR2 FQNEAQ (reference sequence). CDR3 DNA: TGTGCCAGCAGCTTAGCGGTGACGGGGGGCGCTTCCCACGAGCAGTACTTC. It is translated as CASSLAVTGGASHEQYF.

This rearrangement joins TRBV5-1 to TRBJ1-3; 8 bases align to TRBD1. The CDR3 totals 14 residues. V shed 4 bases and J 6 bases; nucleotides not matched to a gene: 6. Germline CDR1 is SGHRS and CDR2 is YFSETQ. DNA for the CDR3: TGCGCCAGCAGCCTCACAGGGGGAGAAAACACCATATATTTT. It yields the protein CASSLTGGENTIYF.

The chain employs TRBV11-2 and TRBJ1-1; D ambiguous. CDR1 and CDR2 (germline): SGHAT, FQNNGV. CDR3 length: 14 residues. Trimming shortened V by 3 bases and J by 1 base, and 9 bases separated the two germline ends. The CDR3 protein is CASSFSIKNTEAFF. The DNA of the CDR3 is TGTGCCAGCAGCTTTTCTATCAAGAACACTGAAGCTTTCTTT.

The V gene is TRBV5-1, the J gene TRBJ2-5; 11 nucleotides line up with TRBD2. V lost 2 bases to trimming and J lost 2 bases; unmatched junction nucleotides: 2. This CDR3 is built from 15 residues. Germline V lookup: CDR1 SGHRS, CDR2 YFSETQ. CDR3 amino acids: CASSFLAGGQETQYF. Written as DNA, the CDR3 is TGCGCCAGCAGCTTCCTAGCGGGGGGTCAAGAGACCCAGTACTTC.

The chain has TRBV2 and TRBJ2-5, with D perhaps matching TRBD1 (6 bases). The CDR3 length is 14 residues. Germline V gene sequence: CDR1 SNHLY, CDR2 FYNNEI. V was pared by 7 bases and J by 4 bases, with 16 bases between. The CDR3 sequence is CASKQGRGGETQYF. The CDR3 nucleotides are TGTGCCAGCAAGCAGGGTAGAGGGGGAGAGACCCAGTACTTC.

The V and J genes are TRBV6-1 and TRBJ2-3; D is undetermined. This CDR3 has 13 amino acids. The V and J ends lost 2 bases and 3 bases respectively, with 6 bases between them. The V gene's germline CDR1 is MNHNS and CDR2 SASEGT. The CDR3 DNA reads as TGTGCCAGCAGTGAAACGGTAACAGATACGCAGTATTTT. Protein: CASSETVTDTQYF.

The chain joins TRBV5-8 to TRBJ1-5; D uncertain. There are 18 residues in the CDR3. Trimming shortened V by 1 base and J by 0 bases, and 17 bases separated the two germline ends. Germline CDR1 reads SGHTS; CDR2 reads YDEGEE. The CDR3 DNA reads TGTGCCAGCAGCTTGTTCCTTGATCAAACCTATAGCAATCAGCCCCAGCATTTT. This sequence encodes CASSLFLDQTYSNQPQHF.

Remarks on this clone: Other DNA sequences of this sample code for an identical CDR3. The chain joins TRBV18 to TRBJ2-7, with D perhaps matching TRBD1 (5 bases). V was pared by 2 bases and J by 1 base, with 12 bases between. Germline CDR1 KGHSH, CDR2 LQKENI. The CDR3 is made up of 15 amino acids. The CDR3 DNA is TGTGCCAGCTCACCATCCAGGACACCTTCCTACGAGCAGTACTTC. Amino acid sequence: CASSPSRTPSYEQYF.

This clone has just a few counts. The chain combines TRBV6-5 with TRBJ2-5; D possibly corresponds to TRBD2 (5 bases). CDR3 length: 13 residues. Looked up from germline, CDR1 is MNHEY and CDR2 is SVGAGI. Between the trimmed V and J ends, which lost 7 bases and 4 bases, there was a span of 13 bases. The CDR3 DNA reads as TGTGCCAGCACAGTCCCCGCGGGAGAGACCCAGTACTTC. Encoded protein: CASTVPAGETQYF.

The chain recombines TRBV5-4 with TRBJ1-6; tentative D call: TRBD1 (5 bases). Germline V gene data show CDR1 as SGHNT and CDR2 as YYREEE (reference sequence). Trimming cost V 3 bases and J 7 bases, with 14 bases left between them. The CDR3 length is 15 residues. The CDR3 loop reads CASSSNIDRNSPLHF. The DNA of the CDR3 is TGTGCCAGCAGCTCCAATATAGACAGAAATTCACCCCTCCACTTT. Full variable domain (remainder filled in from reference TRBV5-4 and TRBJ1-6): ETGVTQSPTHLIKTRGQQVTLRCSSQSGHNTVSWYQQALGQGPQFIFQYYREEENGRGNFPPRFSGLQFPNYSSELNVNALELDDSALYLCASSSNIDRNSPLHFGNGTRLTVT.

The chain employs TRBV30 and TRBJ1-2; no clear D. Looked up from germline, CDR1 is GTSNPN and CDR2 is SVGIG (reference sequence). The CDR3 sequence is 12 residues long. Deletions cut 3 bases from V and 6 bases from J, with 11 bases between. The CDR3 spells CAWRGGGDGYTF. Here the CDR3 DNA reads TGTGCCTGGAGGGGAGGCGGGGATGGCTACACCTTC.

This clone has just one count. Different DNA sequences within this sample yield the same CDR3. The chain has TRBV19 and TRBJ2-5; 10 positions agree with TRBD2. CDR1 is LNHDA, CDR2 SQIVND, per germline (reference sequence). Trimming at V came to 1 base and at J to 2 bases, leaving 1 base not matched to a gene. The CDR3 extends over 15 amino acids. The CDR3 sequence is CASSIGAGGQETQYF. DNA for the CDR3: TGTGCCAGTAGTATAGGAGCGGGGGGGCAAGAGACCCAGTACTTC.